This TCR beta chain originates from a study of T cells after yellow fever vaccination. Each CDR3 protein is one row after TCRdb ran MiXCR on the 5' RACE reads. The sample records approximately 27,000 distinct CDR3 sequences, under 5.5% being singletons. The CDR3 totals 14 residues. Germline V CDR1 and CDR2: LNHNV, YYDKDF (reference sequence). V lost 4 bases and J 1 base, leaving 10 bases between the germline ends. This clonotype was recorded at least ten times. The clonotype comes from a man aged 30 to 39 who received the YFV17D yellow fever vaccine. The material was PBMCs, either bulk or a sorted T-cell subset (CD4+, CD8+, memory, or dextramer-sorted; not recorded which), obtained 15 days after the yellow fever booster vaccination. The rearrangement uses TRBV15 and TRBJ1-1, with D hard to call. DNA for the CDR3: TGTGCCACCAGCATGAACAGAGCGAACACTGAAGCTTTCTTT. It encodes CATSMNRANTEAFF. The variable domain in full, with the rest retrieved from reference TRBV15 and TRBJ1-1, is DAMVIQNPRYQVTQFGKPVTLSCSQTLNHNVMYWYQQKSSQAPKLLFHYYDKDFNNEADTPDNFQSRRPNTSFCFLDIRSPGLGDTAMYLCATSMNRANTEAFFGQGTRLTVV.